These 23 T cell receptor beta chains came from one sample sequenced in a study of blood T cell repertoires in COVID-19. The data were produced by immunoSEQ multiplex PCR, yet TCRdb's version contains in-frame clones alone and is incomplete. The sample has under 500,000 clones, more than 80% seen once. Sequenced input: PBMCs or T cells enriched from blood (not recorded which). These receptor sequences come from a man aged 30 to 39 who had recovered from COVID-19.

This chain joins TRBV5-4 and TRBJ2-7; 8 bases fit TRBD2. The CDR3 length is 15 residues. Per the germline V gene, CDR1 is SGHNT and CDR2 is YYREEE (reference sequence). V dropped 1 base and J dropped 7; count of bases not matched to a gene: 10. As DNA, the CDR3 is TGTGCCAGCAGCTTGTACGCGGGAGGACGTGGTGAGCAGTACTTC. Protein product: CASSLYAGGRGEQYF.

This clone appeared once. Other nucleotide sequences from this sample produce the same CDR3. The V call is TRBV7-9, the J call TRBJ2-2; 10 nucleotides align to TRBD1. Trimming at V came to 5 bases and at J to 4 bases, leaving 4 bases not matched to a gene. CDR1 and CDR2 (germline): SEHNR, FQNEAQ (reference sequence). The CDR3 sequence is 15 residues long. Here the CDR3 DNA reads TGTGCCAGCAGCCCAGGACAGGGGGGCACCGGGGAGCTGTTTTTT. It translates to CASSPGQGGTGELFF.

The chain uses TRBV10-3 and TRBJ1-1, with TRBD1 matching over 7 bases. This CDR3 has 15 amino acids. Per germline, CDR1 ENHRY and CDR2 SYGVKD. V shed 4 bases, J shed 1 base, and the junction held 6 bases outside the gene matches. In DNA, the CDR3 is TGTGCCATCAGTGGTCCTACAGGGGCGAACACTGAAGCTTTCTTT. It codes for CAISGPTGANTEAFF.

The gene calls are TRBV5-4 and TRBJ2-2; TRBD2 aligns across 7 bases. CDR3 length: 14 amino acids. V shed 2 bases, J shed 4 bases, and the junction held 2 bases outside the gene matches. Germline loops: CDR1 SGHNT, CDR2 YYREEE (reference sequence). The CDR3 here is CASSFGLVTGELFF. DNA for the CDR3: TGTGCCAGCAGCTTTGGACTAGTCACCGGGGAGCTGTTTTTT.

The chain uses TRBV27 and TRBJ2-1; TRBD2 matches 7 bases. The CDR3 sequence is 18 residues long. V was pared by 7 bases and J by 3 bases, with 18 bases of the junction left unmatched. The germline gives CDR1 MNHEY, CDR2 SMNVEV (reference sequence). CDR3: CASTGQVKTGGSYNEQFF. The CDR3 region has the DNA TGTGCCAGCACGGGTCAGGTTAAAACGGGAGGCAGCTACAATGAGCAGTTCTTC.

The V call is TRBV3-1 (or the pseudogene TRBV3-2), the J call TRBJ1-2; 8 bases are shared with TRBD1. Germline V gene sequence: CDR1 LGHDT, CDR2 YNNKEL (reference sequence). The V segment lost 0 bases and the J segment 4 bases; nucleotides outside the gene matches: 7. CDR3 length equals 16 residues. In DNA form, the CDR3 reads TGTGCCAGCAGCCAAGACCGGACCGACAGGGGCTATGGCTACACCTTC. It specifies CASSQDRTDRGYGYTF.

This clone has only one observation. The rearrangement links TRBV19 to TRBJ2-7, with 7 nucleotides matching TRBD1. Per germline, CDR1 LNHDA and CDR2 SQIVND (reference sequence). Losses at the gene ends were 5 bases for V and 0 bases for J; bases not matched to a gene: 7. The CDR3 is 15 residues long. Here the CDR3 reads CASSHLRDSSYEQYF. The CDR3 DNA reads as TGTGCCAGTAGTCACCTCCGGGACAGCTCCTACGAGCAGTACTTC. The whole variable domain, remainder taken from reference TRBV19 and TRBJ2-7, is DGGITQSPKYLFRKEGQNVTLSCEQNLNHDAMYWYRQDPGQGLRLIYYSQIVNDFQKGDIAEGYSVSREKKESFPLTVTSAQKNPTAFYLCASSHLRDSSYEQYFGPGTRLTVT.

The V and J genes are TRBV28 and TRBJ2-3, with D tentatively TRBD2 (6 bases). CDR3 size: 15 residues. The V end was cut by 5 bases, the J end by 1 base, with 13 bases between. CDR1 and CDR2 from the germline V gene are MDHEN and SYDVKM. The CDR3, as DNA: TGTGCCAGCAGTGCCCCGGGGGTCGGCACAGATACGCAGTATTTT. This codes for CASSAPGVGTDTQYF.

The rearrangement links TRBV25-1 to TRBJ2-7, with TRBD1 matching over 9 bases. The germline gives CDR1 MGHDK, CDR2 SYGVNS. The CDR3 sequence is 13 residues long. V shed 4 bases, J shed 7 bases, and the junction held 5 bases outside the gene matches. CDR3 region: CASSVPGTGEQYF. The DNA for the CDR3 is TGTGCCAGCAGTGTACCCGGGACAGGGGAGCAGTACTTC.

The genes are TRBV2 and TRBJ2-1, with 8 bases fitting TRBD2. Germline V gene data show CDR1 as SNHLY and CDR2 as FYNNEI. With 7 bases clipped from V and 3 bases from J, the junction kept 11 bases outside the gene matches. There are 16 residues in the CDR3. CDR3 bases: TGTGCCAGCACCTCGGGAGGGCCGAAGAACTACAATGAGCAGTTCTTC. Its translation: CASTSGGPKNYNEQFF.

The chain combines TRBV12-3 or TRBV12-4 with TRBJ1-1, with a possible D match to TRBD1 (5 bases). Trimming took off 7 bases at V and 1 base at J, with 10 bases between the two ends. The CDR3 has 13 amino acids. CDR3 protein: CASTWGENTEAFF. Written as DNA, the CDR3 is TGTGCCAGCACCTGGGGGGAGAACACTGAAGCTTTCTTT.

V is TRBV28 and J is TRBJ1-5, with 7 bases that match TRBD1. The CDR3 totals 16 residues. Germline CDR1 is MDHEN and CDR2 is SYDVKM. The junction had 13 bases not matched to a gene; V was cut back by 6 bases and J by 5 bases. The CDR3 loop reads CASRQTGESWYQPQHF. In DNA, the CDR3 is TGTGCCAGCAGGCAAACAGGGGAATCGTGGTATCAGCCCCAGCATTTT.

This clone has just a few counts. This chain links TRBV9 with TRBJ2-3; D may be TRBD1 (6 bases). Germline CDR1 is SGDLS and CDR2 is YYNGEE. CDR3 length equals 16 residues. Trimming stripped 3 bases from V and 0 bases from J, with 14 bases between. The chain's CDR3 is CASSAHRASSTDTQYF. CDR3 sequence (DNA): TGTGCCAGCAGCGCCCACAGGGCTTCTAGCACAGATACGCAGTATTTT.

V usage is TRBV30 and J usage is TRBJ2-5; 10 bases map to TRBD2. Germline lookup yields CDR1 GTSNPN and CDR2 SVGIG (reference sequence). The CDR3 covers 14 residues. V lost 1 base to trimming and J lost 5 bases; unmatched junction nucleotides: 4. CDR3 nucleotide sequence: TGTGCCTGGAGTGGCGCTAGCGGGAGTGAGACCCAGTACTTC. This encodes CAWSGASGSETQYF.

The CDR3 DNA is TGTGCCAGCAGCCACCAGGGACAGGGAAACACTGAAGCTTTCTTT. It specifies CASSHQGQGNTEAFF. This sequence joins TRBV7-2 and TRBJ1-1; 9 positions agree with TRBD1. Trimming cost V 5 bases and J 2 bases; bases outside gene matches: 6. The CDR3 is made up of 15 amino acids. The germline CDR1 and CDR2 sequences are SGHTA and FQGNSA.

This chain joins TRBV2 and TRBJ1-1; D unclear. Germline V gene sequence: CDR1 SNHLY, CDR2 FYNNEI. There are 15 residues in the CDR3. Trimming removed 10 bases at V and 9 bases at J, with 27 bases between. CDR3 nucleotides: TGTGCCAACGCCCCCCGGGGAAGAGAAATAATGAAAGCTTTCTTT. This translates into CANAPRGREIMKAFF. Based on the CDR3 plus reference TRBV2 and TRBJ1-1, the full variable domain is EPEVTQTPSHQVTQMGQEVILRCVPISNHLYFYWYRQILGQKVEFLVSFYNNEISEKSEIFDDQFSVERPDGSNFTLKIRSTKLEDSAMYFCANAPRGREIMKAFFGQGTRLTVV.

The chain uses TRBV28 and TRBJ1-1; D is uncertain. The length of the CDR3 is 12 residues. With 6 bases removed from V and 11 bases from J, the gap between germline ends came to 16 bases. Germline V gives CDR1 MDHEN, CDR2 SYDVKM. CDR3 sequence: CASRSIWVEAFF. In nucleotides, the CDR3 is TGTGCCAGCAGGTCTATATGGGTGGAGGCTTTCTTT. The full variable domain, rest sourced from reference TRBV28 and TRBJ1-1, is DVKVTQSSRYLVKRTGEKVFLECVQDMDHENMFWYRQDPGLGLRLIYFSYDVKMKEKGDIPEGYSVSREKKERFSLILESASTNQTSMYLCASRSIWVEAFFGQGTRLTVV.

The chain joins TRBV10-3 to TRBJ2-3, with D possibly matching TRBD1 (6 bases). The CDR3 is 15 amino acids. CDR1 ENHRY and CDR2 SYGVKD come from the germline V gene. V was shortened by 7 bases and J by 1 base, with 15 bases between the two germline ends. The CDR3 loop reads CAIKGDRGGTDTQYF. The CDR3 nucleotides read TGTGCCATCAAGGGGGACCGAGGAGGCACAGATACGCAGTATTTT.

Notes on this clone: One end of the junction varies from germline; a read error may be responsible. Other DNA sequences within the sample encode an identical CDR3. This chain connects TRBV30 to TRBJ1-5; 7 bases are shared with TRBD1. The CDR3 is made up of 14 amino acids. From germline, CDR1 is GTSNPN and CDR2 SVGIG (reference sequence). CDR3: CAWSVGQGDQPQHF. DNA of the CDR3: TGTGCCTGGAGTGTAGGGCAGGGGGATCAGCCCCAACATTTT.

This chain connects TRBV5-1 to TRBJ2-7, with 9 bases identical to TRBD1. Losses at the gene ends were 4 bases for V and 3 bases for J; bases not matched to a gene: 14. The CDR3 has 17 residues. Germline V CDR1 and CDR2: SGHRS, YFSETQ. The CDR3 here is CASSPTGQGMEDYEQYF. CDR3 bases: TGCGCCAGCAGCCCAACCGGACAGGGGATGGAGGACTACGAGCAGTACTTC. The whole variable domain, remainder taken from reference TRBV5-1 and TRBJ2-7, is KAGVTQTPRYLIKTRGQQVTLSCSPISGHRSVSWYQQTPGQGLQFLFEYFSETQRNKGNFPGRFSGRQFSNSRSEMNVSTLELGDSALYLCASSPTGQGMEDYEQYFGPGTRLTVT.

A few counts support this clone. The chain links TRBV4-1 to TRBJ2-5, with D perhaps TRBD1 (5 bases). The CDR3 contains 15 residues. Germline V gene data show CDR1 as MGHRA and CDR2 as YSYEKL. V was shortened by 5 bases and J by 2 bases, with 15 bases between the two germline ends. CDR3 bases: TGCGCCAGCAGCTCCATCCCGAGACAGCAAGAGACCCAGTACTTC. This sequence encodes CASSSIPRQQETQYF.

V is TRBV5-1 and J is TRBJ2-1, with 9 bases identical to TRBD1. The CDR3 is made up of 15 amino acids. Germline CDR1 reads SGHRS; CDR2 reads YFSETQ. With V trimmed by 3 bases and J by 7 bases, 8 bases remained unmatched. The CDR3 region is CASSSPGQGYNEQFF. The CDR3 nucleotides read TGCGCCAGCAGCTCGCCGGGACAGGGATATAATGAGCAGTTCTTC.

The CDR3 region is CASSGDRTSYEQYF. The CDR3 coding sequence is TGTGCCAGCTCAGGGGACAGAACCTCCTACGAGCAGTACTTC. The genes are TRBV18 and TRBJ2-7; TRBD1 matches 7 bases. CDR3 length equals 14 residues. The germline V gene encodes CDR1 KGHSH and CDR2 LQKENI. The junction had 4 bases not matched to a gene; V was cut back by 5 bases and J by 0 bases.